This is a list of T cell receptor beta chains from one sample in a study of blood T cell repertoires in COVID-19. The protocol was immunoSEQ multiplex PCR, while the TCRdb copy is restricted to in-frame clones and leaves out a portion. The sample holds around 250,000 clones, roughly 86% seen once. The sample consisted of peripheral blood. Source of these receptors: a woman aged 55-70 years who had recovered from COVID-19. Both conserved end residues are part of each CDR3. The order of the fields is V gene, D gene, clone size, J gene, CDR3 DNA, CDR3 protein. A D gene is named only where the DNA matches it firmly. Rows give clone size only sometimes, using once, few, many, or a class for an expanded clone.

TRBV5-6	NA	NA	TRBJ1-2	TGTGCCAGCAGCCCGGGTGGCCCACCCCATGGCTACACCTTC	CASSPGGPPHGYTF
TRBV2	TRBD1	NA	TRBJ1-6	TGTGCCAGCAGGACAGGGGGCGACTATAATTCACCCCTCCACTTT	CASRTGGDYNSPLHF
TRBV7-6	TRBD2	NA	TRBJ2-1	TGTGCCAGCAGCTCTACCGAACTAGCGGAGAACAATGAGCAGTTCTTC	CASSSTELAENNEQFF
TRBV4-3	NA	once	TRBJ2-7	TGCGCCAGCAGCCAAGAAGGTATGATAGGGAGTTACGAGCAGTACTTC	CASSQEGMIGSYEQYF
TRBV4-2	NA	few	TRBJ1-5	TGTGCCAGCAGCCAAGATAGCAGGGGCAATCAGCCCCAGCATTTT	CASSQDSRGNQPQHF
TRBV29-1	NA	NA	TRBJ2-7	TGCAGCGTTGTGGTCGATCTGCAGTACGAGCAGTACTTC	CSVVVDLQYEQYF
TRBV13	NA	once	TRBJ2-6	TGTGCCAGCAGCCGCTCTGGGGCCAACGTCCTGACTTTC	CASSRSGANVLTF
TRBV2	NA	NA	TRBJ1-2	TGTGCCAGCATGGGGGCAATATTCTACACCTTC	CASMGAIFYTF
TRBV28	NA	NA	TRBJ1-5	TGTGCCAGCAGCCAGGGGTATAGCAATCAGCCCCAGCATTTT	CASSQGYSNQPQHF
TRBV6-6	TRBD1	NA	TRBJ2-7	TGTGCCAGCAGCGCTTCCGGGACAGGGGTCGGCGAGCAGTACTTC	CASSASGTGVGEQYF
TRBV28	TRBD1	NA	TRBJ2-5	TGTGCCAGCAGCCGCTCGGGACAGTTCGGCGAGACCCAGTACTTC	CASSRSGQFGETQYF
TRBV9	TRBD1	NA	TRBJ1-1	TGTGCCAGCGGGGGACAGGGGACCGTCACTGAAGCTTTCTTT	CASGGQGTVTEAFF
TRBV7-4	NA	NA	TRBJ1-1	TGTGCCAGCAGCTTAGGTCGGAGGAGAAACACTGAAGCTTTCTTT	CASSLGRRRNTEAFF
TRBV11-1	NA	NA	TRBJ2-5	TGTGCCAGCAGCTTAGTAGGGGGGACCCAGTACTTC	CASSLVGGTQYF
TRBV5-4	NA	once	TRBJ1-2	TGTGCCAGCAGCTTGTACGGAGAGGAAGGCTACACCTTC	CASSLYGEEGYTF
TRBV5-4	NA	NA	TRBJ2-3	TGTGCCAGCAGCTCCGCAGGACTTAGCACAGATACGCAGTATTTT	CASSSAGLSTDTQYF
TRBV6-6	TRBD1	NA	TRBJ2-7	TGTGCCAGCAGTAAGGACAGGGACGAGCAGTACTTC	CASSKDRDEQYF
TRBV11-1	TRBD1	NA	TRBJ2-7	TGTGCCAGCAGCGACCAGGACAGGCTCTCCTACGAGCAGTACTTC	CASSDQDRLSYEQYF
TRBV19	NA	NA	TRBJ2-1	TGTGCCACCACCCCCGAGAACAATGAGCAGTTCTTC	CATTPENNEQFF
TRBV28	NA	NA	TRBJ2-7	TGTGCCAGCAGTTCCCCCGCAGGGGCGAGCTACGAGCAGTACTTC	CASSSPAGASYEQYF
TRBV28	NA	NA	TRBJ1-6	TGTGCCAGCAGTGTCGGCGGGGGGGGCAATTCACCCCTCCACTTT	CASSVGGGGNSPLHF
TRBV18	NA	NA	TRBJ1-1	TGTGCCAGCTCACCACCGGGACTGGTGGCTTTCTTT	CASSPPGLVAFF
TRBV6-2/TRBV6-3	TRBD1	NA	TRBJ1-6	TGTGCCAGCAGTTACGGGACAGGGCGGAATTCACCCCTCCACTTT	CASSYGTGRNSPLHF
TRBV4-2	NA	NA	TRBJ1-1	TGTGCCAGCAGCCAAGGAGGGTCCAACACTGAAGCTTTCTTT	CASSQGGSNTEAFF
TRBV24-1	TRBD2	NA	TRBJ2-5	TGTGCCACCAGTGATTTAGCGGGGGGGTACCAAGAGACCCAGTACTTC	CATSDLAGGYQETQYF
TRBV6-6	NA	NA	TRBJ1-1	TGTGCCAGCAGTTATGGTGGCGGCATCATGAACACTGAAGCTTTCTTT	CASSYGGGIMNTEAFF
TRBV18	NA	once	TRBJ1-6	TGTGCCAGCTCAAGCGACGGAGGGAGGGATTCACCCCTCCACTTT	CASSSDGGRDSPLHF
TRBV27	NA	NA	TRBJ1-4	TGTGCCAGCACCAGGACGGGTGGGGGGGATAAACTGTTTTTT	CASTRTGGGDKLFF
TRBV19	TRBD1	NA	TRBJ1-1	TGTGCCAGTATTGTGGAAAACAGGGGGGGCACTGAAGCTTTCTTT	CASIVENRGGTEAFF
TRBV9	NA	NA	TRBJ1-2	TGTGCCAGCAGCTCCGACAAATCATTTAACTATGGCTACACCTTC	CASSSDKSFNYGYTF
TRBV28	TRBD1	once	TRBJ2-3	TGTGCCAGCAGGCCCCCTTGGGGACAGGGTGAAGTCCGATATCAGTATTTT	CASRPPWGQGEVRYQYF
TRBV7-9	NA	NA	TRBJ2-5	TGTGCCAGCACCACGATCGGAGAGACCCAGTACTTC	CASTTIGETQYF
TRBV27	NA	NA	TRBJ1-6	TGTGCCAGCAGTTTATCGGCGGGACTTTATAATTCACCCCTCCACTTT	CASSLSAGLYNSPLHF
TRBV5-8	TRBD1	NA	TRBJ1-6	TGTGCCAGCAGCCCTGACAGGGATAATTCACCCCTCCACTTT	CASSPDRDNSPLHF
TRBV10-3	TRBD2	NA	TRBJ2-5	TGTGCCATCAGTCTAACTAGCGGGGGTTCCCAAGAGACCCAGTACTTC	CAISLTSGGSQETQYF
TRBV7-2	NA	NA	TRBJ1-4	TGTGCCAGCAGCTCGGAGGGGACCGGGAAACTGTTTTTT	CASSSEGTGKLFF
TRBV3-1/TRBV3-2	TRBD2	NA	TRBJ2-5	TGTGCCAGCAGCCAAGAGGCGGGTAGCGGGGGGGCCGGAAAGACCCAGTACTTC	CASSQEAGSGGAGKTQYF
TRBV5-5	NA	NA	TRBJ2-7	TGTGCCAGCAGCCCCCACTACGAGCAGTACTTC	CASSPHYEQYF
TRBV10-1	NA	few	TRBJ2-2	TGCGCCAGCAGTGAGTCGGAGGGTCGGAACACCGGGGAGCTGTTTTTT	CASSESEGRNTGELFF
TRBV3-1/TRBV3-2	NA	NA	TRBJ2-2	TGTGCCAGCAGCCAAACTAGCCCGAGCACCGGGGAGCTGTTTTTT	CASSQTSPSTGELFF
TRBV6-5	TRBD2	NA	TRBJ2-5	TGTGCCAGTCGCCGGACTAGAGAGACCCAGTACTTC	CASRRTRETQYF
TRBV5-1	TRBD2	NA	TRBJ2-1	TGCGCCAGCAGTTTGGGACTAAACAATGAGCAGTTCTTC	CASSLGLNNEQFF
TRBV25-1	NA	NA	TRBJ2-2	TGTGCCAGCAGTGACCCCAGGGTGAGCGACACCGGGGAGCTGTTTTTT	CASSDPRVSDTGELFF
TRBV5-4	NA	NA	TRBJ2-7	TGTGCCAGCAGCTCCACAGGTCTTCGCGCCTACGAGCAGTACTTC	CASSSTGLRAYEQYF
TRBV3-1/TRBV3-2	TRBD2	NA	TRBJ2-5	TGTGCCAGCAGCCAAGATCTAGCGGGGGGATTCCAAGAGACCCAGTACTTC	CASSQDLAGGFQETQYF
TRBV6-5	NA	NA	TRBJ2-5	TGTGCCAGCAGCCCGGGGAACCAAGAGACCCAGTACTTC	CASSPGNQETQYF
TRBV15	NA	NA	TRBJ2-7	TGTGCCACCAGCAGAGACCTCATGCACTGGGCCCAGTCACGCTACGAGCAGTACTTC	CATSRDLMHWAQSRYEQYF
TRBV11-2	TRBD1	NA	TRBJ1-1	TGTGCCAGCAGCCATCAGGGGGCTCCCGCCTTGAACACTGAAGCTTTCTTT	CASSHQGAPALNTEAFF